The next 6 T cell receptor beta chains were all read from a single sample in a study of shared clonotypes between healthy human individuals. Sequenced by immunoSEQ multiplex PCR; TCRdb stores in-frame clones only, minus some. Here the sample spans roughly 2.4 million clones, approximately 94% being singletons. The sample comprised naive CD4+ T cells sorted from blood. The subset here: CD45RA+ positively selected. These receptors all stem from a man between 18 and 35 years old in good health.

This chain joins TRBV28 and TRBJ2-7, with 12 bases aligning to TRBD2. There are 15 residues in the CDR3. Per germline, CDR1 MDHEN and CDR2 SYDVKM. J gave up 7 bases and V 6 bases, and 10 bases lay outside the gene matches. For the CDR3, the DNA is TGTGCCAGCAGGGAACCTAGCGGGAGGGCGGTGGAGCAGTACTTC. Amino acid sequence: CASREPSGRAVEQYF. Combining the CDR3 with reference TRBV28 and TRBJ2-7 gives the whole variable domain DVKVTQSSRYLVKRTGEKVFLECVQDMDHENMFWYRQDPGLGLRLIYFSYDVKMKEKGDIPEGYSVSREKKERFSLILESASTNQTSMYLCASREPSGRAVEQYFGPGTRLTVT.

V and J are TRBV10-2 and TRBJ2-5, with D perhaps matching TRBD1 or TRBD2 (5 bases each). CDR1 is WSHSY and CDR2 is SAAADI in the germline V gene. There are 13 residues in the CDR3. Between the trimmed V and J ends, which lost 4 bases and 5 bases, there was a span of 11 bases. This CDR3 is CASSGGVGETQYF. CDR3 DNA sequence: TGCGCCAGCAGTGGAGGGGTCGGGGAGACCCAGTACTTC.

This chain connects TRBV7-9 to TRBJ1-5, with a tentative D call TRBD1 (6 bases). Germline lookup yields CDR1 SEHNR and CDR2 FQNEAQ (reference sequence). Trimming shortened V by 5 bases and J by 3 bases, and 11 bases separated the two germline ends. The CDR3 covers 14 residues. Here the CDR3 reads CASSLQGLNQPQHF. The CDR3 DNA reads as TGTGCCAGCAGCCTACAGGGTCTCAATCAGCCCCAGCATTTT.

This chain links TRBV5-4 with TRBJ1-1; D may be TRBD1 (6 bases). Germline V gene sequence: CDR1 SGHNT, CDR2 YYREEE (reference sequence). Trimming removed 2 bases from V and 0 bases from J, with 11 bases in between. This CDR3 has 15 amino acids. CDR3 amino acids: CASSFGTNMNTEAFF. For the CDR3, the DNA is TGTGCCAGCAGCTTCGGGACAAACATGAACACTGAAGCTTTCTTT.

V gene TRBV9 combines with J gene TRBJ1-4; D uncertain. Trimming stripped 0 bases from V and 3 bases from J, with 12 bases between. CDR1 and CDR2 (germline): SGDLS, YYNGEE. The CDR3 is 16 residues long. For the CDR3, the DNA is TGTGCCAGCAGCGTAGGCAAGGGATCGTCTAATGAAAAACTGTTTTTT. Translating it yields CASSVGKGSSNEKLFF.

The rearrangement joins TRBV12-5 to TRBJ2-7; 7 bases are a match to TRBD2. V dropped 5 bases and J dropped 7; count of bases not matched to a gene: 8. CDR1 LGHNT and CDR2 FRNRAP come from the germline V gene. This CDR3 has 13 amino acids. The CDR3 nucleotides read TGTGCTAGTGGTCGGGACTACCTGGGTGAGCAGTACTTC. Translated: CASGRDYLGEQYF.